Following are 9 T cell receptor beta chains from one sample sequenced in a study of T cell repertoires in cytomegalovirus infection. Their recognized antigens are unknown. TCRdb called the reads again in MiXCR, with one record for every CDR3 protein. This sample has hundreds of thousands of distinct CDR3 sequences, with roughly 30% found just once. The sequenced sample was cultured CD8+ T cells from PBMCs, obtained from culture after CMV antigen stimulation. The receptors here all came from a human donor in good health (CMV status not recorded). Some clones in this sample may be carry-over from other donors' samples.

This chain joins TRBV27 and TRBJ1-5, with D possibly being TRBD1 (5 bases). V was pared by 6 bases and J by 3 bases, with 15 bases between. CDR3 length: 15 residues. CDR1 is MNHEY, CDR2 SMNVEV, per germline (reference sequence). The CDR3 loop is CASSPGPHINQPQHF. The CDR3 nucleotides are TGTGCCAGCAGCCCGGGACCCCATATCAATCAGCCCCAGCATTTT.

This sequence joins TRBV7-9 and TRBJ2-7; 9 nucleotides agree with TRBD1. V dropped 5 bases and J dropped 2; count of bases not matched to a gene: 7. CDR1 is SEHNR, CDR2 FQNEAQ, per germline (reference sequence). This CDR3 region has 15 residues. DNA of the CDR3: TGTGCCAGCAGCCCCCGGGACAGGGACGCCTACGAGCAGTACTTC. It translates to CASSPRDRDAYEQYF. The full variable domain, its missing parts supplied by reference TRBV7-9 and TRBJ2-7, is DTGVSQNPRHKITKRGQNVTFRCDPISEHNRLYWYRQTLGQGPEFLTYFQNEAQLEKSRLLSDRFSAERPKGSFSTLEIQRTEQGDSAMYLCASSPRDRDAYEQYFGPGTRLTVT.

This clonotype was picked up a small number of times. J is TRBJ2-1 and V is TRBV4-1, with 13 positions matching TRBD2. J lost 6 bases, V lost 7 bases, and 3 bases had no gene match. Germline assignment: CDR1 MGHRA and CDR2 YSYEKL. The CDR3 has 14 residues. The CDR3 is CASKRTSGGNEQFF. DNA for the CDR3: TGCGCCAGCAAAAGGACTAGCGGGGGCAATGAGCAGTTCTTC.

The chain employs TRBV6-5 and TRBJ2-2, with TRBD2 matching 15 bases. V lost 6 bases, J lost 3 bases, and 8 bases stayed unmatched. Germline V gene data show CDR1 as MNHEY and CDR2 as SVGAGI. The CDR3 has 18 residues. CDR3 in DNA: TGTGCCAGCAGGCCCCCGGGACTAGCGGGGGGCCACACCGGGGAGCTGTTTTTT. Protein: CASRPPGLAGGHTGELFF.

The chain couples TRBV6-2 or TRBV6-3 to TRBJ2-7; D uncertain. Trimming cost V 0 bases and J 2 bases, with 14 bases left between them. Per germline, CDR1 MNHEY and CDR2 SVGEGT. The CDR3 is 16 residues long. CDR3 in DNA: TGTGCCAGCAGTTACTCGCGGTCAGCTATTACCTACGAGCAGTACGTC. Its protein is CASSYSRSAITYEQYV.

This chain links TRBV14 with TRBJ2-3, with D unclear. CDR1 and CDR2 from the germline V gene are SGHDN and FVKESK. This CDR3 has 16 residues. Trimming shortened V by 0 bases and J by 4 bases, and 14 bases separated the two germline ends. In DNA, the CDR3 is TGTGCCAGCAGCCAAGATTTGGGCCATCCCCCAGATACGCAGTATTTT. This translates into CASSQDLGHPPDTQYF.

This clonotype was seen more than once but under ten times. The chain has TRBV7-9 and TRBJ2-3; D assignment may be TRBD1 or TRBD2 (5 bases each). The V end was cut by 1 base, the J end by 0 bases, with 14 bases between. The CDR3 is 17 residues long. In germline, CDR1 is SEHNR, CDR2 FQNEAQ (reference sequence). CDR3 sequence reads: CASSLGTGTRSTDTQYF. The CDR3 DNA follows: TGTGCCAGCAGCTTAGGTACCGGGACCCGAAGCACAGATACGCAGTATTTT.

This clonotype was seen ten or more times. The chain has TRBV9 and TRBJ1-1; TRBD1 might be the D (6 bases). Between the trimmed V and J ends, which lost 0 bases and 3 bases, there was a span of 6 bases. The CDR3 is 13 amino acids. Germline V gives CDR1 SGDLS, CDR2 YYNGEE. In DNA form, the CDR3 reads TGTGCCAGCAGCGTAGAGGGGGACACTGAAGCTTTCTTT. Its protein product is CASSVEGDTEAFF.

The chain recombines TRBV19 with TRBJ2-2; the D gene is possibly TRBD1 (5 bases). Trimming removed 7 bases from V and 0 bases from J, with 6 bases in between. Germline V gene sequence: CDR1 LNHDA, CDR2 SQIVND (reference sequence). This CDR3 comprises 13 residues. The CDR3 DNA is TGTGCCAGTACAGGGCCGAACACCGGGGAGCTGTTTTTT. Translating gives CASTGPNTGELFF.